This T cell receptor beta chain stems from a study of cytomegalovirus exposure and HLA in healthy donors (dated by TCRdb to 2016 to 2017). In the study overall: According to a later analysis, one platform produced both the approximately 110 validation repertoires and the 730 or so repertoires of the first cohort. The study aimed to test whether signatures of past pathogen exposure could be identified by cataloging public T cell receptors. Along with the approximately 700-subject first cohort, a separate validation cohort of 120 different subjects was used. To predict cytomegalovirus infection status, the study combined high-throughput TCR immunosequencing, statistical association of individual TCRs with disease status, and machine learning. The investigation overall reported the following: While some public TCRs were present in many individuals, most TCR sequences turned up only very rarely across donors. A later analysis lacked HLA typing for the validation cohort, so it scored co-occurrence in that cohort across all 120 repertoires. Cytomegalovirus status was reported to be diagnosed by the classifier with high specificity and sensitivity in both the original and validation cohorts. The authors suggested that the approach could potentially be generalized to other disease states and immunological phenotypes. In vitro tests confirmed that a few of the cytomegalovirus-associated TCR beta chains recognize cytomegalovirus antigens. In a later analysis, TCRs clustered in the first cohort were found to also tend to co-occur in the 120 validation repertoires, with approximately 95% of cluster scores above 0. The study listed approximately 150 TCR beta chains as associated with cytomegalovirus.

In the case of this clone: Its antigen remains unidentified. An end of the junction differs from the germline gene, which may be a read error.

The germline V gene yields SGHTA for CDR1 and FQGNSA for CDR2. The CDR3, from cysteine to phenylalanine, totals 12 residues. Only the CDR3 portion is preserved as DNA: 36 bases, with reading frame beginning at the first base. The donors belonged to the validation cohort of over a hundred subjects, which was separate from the roughly 700-subject first cohort. Receptors were amplified or captured by the immunoSEQ multiplex PCR assay. From the authors' description of their analysis: A statistical classification framework was built to diagnose cytomegalovirus status from the catalog of TCR beta chain sequences. Imported from immuneACCESS, the table was reduced by TCRdb to in-frame sequences with V and J called. These copies leave out some clones; in studies compared against another copy, an unresolved V gene accounts for under half, and the cause of the remainder is not known. V and J calls and clone size come straight from that table; D and trimming were deduced from the DNA. This sample holds some 140,000 clones; 75% to 90% were observed only once. About 10% of the sample comes from the top ten.

The sequenced sample consisted of PBMCs. The TCR comes from a woman in her late teens or twenties in good health and CMV-seropositive. Recombination connected TRBV7-2 to TRBJ2-1; 15 bases in the middle match TRBD2. The DNA reads TGTGCCAGCAGCCAAGGACTAGCGGGGGGGGTCTTC. Translation gives CASSQGLAGGVF.